This T cell receptor (beta chain) was retrieved from a study of vaccination effects on CD4 cells after COVID-19. Looking at the study overall: Within the ViraFEST assay, antigen-specific CD4+ T cells underwent expansion with viral peptide pools prior to sequencing. PBMC were cultured at around 2 million per well with approximately 9 IU/ml IL-2 and 10 ug/ml peptides. Findings and caveats of the study: Marked contraction was observed in infection-induced and vaccine-induced clones late after vaccination.

Sequenced by immunoSEQ multiplex PCR; TCRdb stores in-frame clones only, minus some. Among some 47,000 clones listed, 55% to 75% were seen once. Subsequent to a culture period of about ten days, CD4+ T cells were isolated. Each participant was given two doses of one vaccine (BNT162b2 or mRNA-1273). Days 3 and 7 were when half the medium was replaced with IL-2 medium. This clone was seen just once. Its antigen is unidentified. The CDR3 is 14 amino acids. The germline V and J ends were trimmed by 6 bases and 2 bases, with 12 bases remaining between them. Per the germline V gene, CDR1 is MNHEY and CDR2 is SVGAGI.

The sequence came from a human donor who received a COVID-19 vaccine. This specimen was CD4+ T cells from PBMCs cultured without peptide, taken after COVID-19 vaccination. V is TRBV6-5 and J is TRBJ2-3, with D perhaps assigned TRBD1 or TRBD2 (6 bases each). The CDR3 nucleotides are TGTGCCAGCAGACAGGGACTCTCCACAGATACGCAGTATTTT. Residues: CASRQGLSTDTQYF.